These 20 T cell receptor beta chains were sequenced from one sample in a study of shared clonotypes between healthy human individuals. The repertoire was sequenced with immunoSEQ multiplex PCR; TCRdb's copy has only in-frame clones and lacks some. The sample shows 950,000 to 1,300,000 clones, about three quarters of them seen only once. Sample: memory CD4+ T cells sorted from blood. As for subset: CD45RA-negative fraction. Receptor source: a man younger than 35 in good health.

This clone has just a few counts. The genes are TRBV11-2 and TRBJ2-1; TRBD2 matches at 13 bases. V shed 5 bases, J shed 8 bases, and the junction held 6 bases outside the gene matches. CDR1 and CDR2 from the germline V gene are SGHAT and FQNNGV. The CDR3 runs 15 residues. This chain's CDR3 is CASSPQLAGGDEQFF. The CDR3 nucleotides are TGTGCCAGCAGCCCGCAACTAGCGGGAGGGGATGAGCAGTTCTTC.

This clone has a count of ten or more. The chain recombines TRBV5-4 with TRBJ1-2; weak D call: TRBD1 (6 bases). Looked up from germline, CDR1 is SGHNT and CDR2 is YYREEE (reference sequence). The CDR3 sequence is 15 residues long. Trimming removed 0 bases at V and 5 bases at J, with 14 bases between. Here the CDR3 reads CASSLAARGGYGYTF. The CDR3 DNA reads TGTGCCAGCAGCTTGGCGGCCAGGGGAGGGTATGGCTACACCTTC.

This clone was detected once. The chain couples TRBV28 to TRBJ2-3; a possible D gene is TRBD2 (6 bases). Germline CDR1 MDHEN, CDR2 SYDVKM. Trimming removed 4 bases at V and 2 bases at J, with 13 bases between. The CDR3 has 15 residues. Here the CDR3 reads CASSSSGEVTDTQYF. The CDR3 nucleotides are TGTGCCAGCAGTTCGTCCGGGGAGGTCACAGATACGCAGTATTTT.

The chain joins TRBV28 to TRBJ1-5; no clear D gene. Trimming took 5 bases from V and 7 from J, leaving 15 bases between them. The CDR3 covers 14 residues. Per germline, CDR1 MDHEN and CDR2 SYDVKM. CDR3 amino acids: CASSAAGFGQPQHF. The CDR3 nucleotides read TGTGCCAGCAGTGCAGCGGGCTTTGGGCAGCCCCAGCATTTT.

This clone came up once. The chain recombines TRBV18 with TRBJ1-1, with unresolved D. Germline CDR1 reads KGHSH; CDR2 reads LQKENI. Trimming took 4 bases from V and 1 from J, leaving 7 bases between them. The CDR3 consists of 13 residues. The CDR3 spells CASSLQQNTEAFF. The CDR3 region has the DNA TGTGCCAGCTCACTACAGCAGAACACTGAAGCTTTCTTT.

The CDR3 region is CASSERGPHYGYTF. The CDR3 bases are TGTGCCAGCAGTGAAAGGGGGCCCCACTATGGCTACACCTTC. This chain connects TRBV2 to TRBJ1-2; TRBD1 aligns across 7 bases. V dropped 2 bases and J dropped 3; count of bases not matched to a gene: 3. The CDR3 covers 14 residues. From germline, CDR1 is SNHLY and CDR2 FYNNEI.

The rearrangement joins TRBV5-1 to TRBJ1-1; the D gene is possibly TRBD1 (6 bases). The CDR3 totals 16 residues. The germline V gene has CDR1 SGHRS and CDR2 YFSETQ. Trimming stripped 4 bases from V and 3 bases from J, with 19 bases between. The CDR3 region is CASSAQGIGEYTEAFF. The CDR3 coding sequence is TGCGCCAGCAGCGCACAGGGAATAGGAGAATACACTGAAGCTTTCTTT.

This clone was detected only once. The genes are TRBV2 and TRBJ2-5; D possibly corresponds to TRBD1 (5 bases). The CDR3 totals 14 residues. Germline-derived CDR1 and CDR2 are SNHLY and FYNNEI. V was pared by 2 bases and J by 4 bases, with 11 bases between. CDR3 protein: CASSELQGAETQYF. CDR3 bases: TGTGCCAGCAGTGAACTACAAGGGGCAGAGACCCAGTACTTC.

The chain employs TRBV29-1 and TRBJ1-3; 9 bases map to TRBD1. The CDR3 sequence is 13 residues long. The ends lost 7 bases at V and 1 base at J; junction bases unmatched: 2. The V gene's germline CDR1 is SQVTM and CDR2 ANQGSEA. The CDR3 sequence: CSAGTGSGNTIYF. DNA for the CDR3: TGCAGCGCCGGGACAGGGTCTGGAAACACCATATATTTT.

This sequence joins TRBV2 and TRBJ1-2, with D perhaps matching TRBD1 (5 bases). There are 15 residues in the CDR3. Trimming cost V 6 bases and J 0 bases, with 14 bases left between them. The V gene's germline CDR1 is SNHLY and CDR2 FYNNEI. The CDR3 protein is CASSVTGATNYGYTF. Written as DNA, the CDR3 is TGTGCCAGCAGCGTTACCGGGGCCACTAACTATGGCTACACCTTC.

This chain links TRBV30 with TRBJ1-6; D remains unclear. The CDR3 totals 12 residues. The V gene lost 2 bases and the J gene lost 7 bases, with 6 bases spanning the gap. Germline V lookup: CDR1 GTSNPN, CDR2 SVGIG (reference sequence). The CDR3 reads CAWSLVNSPLHF. CDR3 nucleotides: TGTGCCTGGAGTCTCGTAAATTCACCCCTCCACTTT. Filled out from reference TRBV30 and TRBJ1-6, the complete variable domain reads SQTIHQWPATLVQPVGSPLSLECTVEGTSNPNLYWYRQAAGRGLQLLFYSVGIGQISSEVPQNLSASRPQDRQFILSSKKLLLSDSGFYLCAWSLVNSPLHFGNGTRLTVT.

About this clone: The same CDR3 arises from other DNA sequences in this sample as well. CDR3 sequence (DNA): TGTGCCAGCAGTTACTCCTCAGGGGCCCTCTACGAGCAGTACTTC. Its protein is CASSYSSGALYEQYF. The genes are TRBV6-5 and TRBJ2-7; D possibly corresponds to TRBD1 (6 bases). This CDR3 is 15 amino acids long. Trimming removed 0 bases from V and 3 bases from J, with 12 bases in between. From germline, CDR1 is MNHEY and CDR2 SVGAGI.

CDR3 nucleotides: TGCGCCAGCAGCGCCGGACCGGGGGTTAATTCACCCCTCCACTTT. Its translation: CASSAGPGVNSPLHF. The genes are TRBV5-1 and TRBJ1-6; D might be TRBD1 (5 bases). The V gene lost 4 bases and the J gene lost 6 bases, with 14 bases spanning the gap. CDR1 and CDR2 from the germline V gene are SGHRS and YFSETQ. The CDR3 runs 15 residues.

Points on this clone: Distinct nucleotide sequences in the sample also encode this CDR3. J is TRBJ2-5 and V is TRBV5-6; D is uncertain. Per the germline V gene, CDR1 is SGHDT and CDR2 is YYEEEE. This CDR3 is 11 amino acids long. The V gene lost 0 bases and the J gene lost 5 bases, with 2 bases spanning the gap. CDR3 sequence reads: CASSLDETQYF. In DNA form, the CDR3 reads TGTGCCAGCAGCTTGGACGAGACCCAGTACTTC.

This clone was seen once. This chain joins TRBV7-6 and TRBJ2-3; TRBD2 matches at 10 bases. The germline CDR1 and CDR2 sequences are SGHVS and FNYEAQ. The CDR3 spans 15 residues. Unmatched junction bases numbered 3, after V lost 4 bases and J lost 2 bases. The DNA for the CDR3 is TGTGCCAGCAGCTCTAGCGGGAGCAACACAGATACGCAGTATTTT. Translating gives CASSSSGSNTDTQYF.

The V gene is TRBV6-1, the J gene TRBJ2-7; D may match TRBD1 or TRBD2 (7 bases each). The CDR3 runs 15 residues. V lost 6 bases and J 2 bases, leaving 17 bases between the germline ends. The V gene's germline CDR1 is MNHNS and CDR2 SASEGT. The CDR3 reads CASSRDSGTTYEQYF. CDR3 nucleotides: TGTGCCAGCAGCAGGGACAGCGGGACTACCTACGAGCAGTACTTC.

The V and J genes are TRBV7-9 and TRBJ1-3, with a possible D match to TRBD1 (5 bases). The CDR3 runs to 15 residues. V lost 8 bases and J 4 bases, leaving 18 bases between the germline ends. Germline-derived CDR1 and CDR2 are SEHNR and FQNEAQ (reference sequence). CDR3 loop: CASDSGWGVGNTIYF. DNA for the CDR3: TGTGCCAGCGACAGTGGGTGGGGAGTCGGAAACACCATATATTTT.

This clone was found once. This chain links TRBV5-1 with TRBJ2-1, with D hard to call. This CDR3 contains 15 residues. Germline V gene lookup returns CDR1 SGHRS and CDR2 YFSETQ. V was clipped by 1 base and J by 0 bases, with 8 bases between them. Here the CDR3 DNA reads TGCGCCAGCAGCTTGCGCACAGACTCCTACAATGAGCAGTTCTTC. Amino acid sequence: CASSLRTDSYNEQFF.

The chain employs TRBV14 and TRBJ1-1; tentative D call: TRBD1 (5 bases). The germline V gene encodes CDR1 SGHDN and CDR2 FVKESK. The CDR3 extends over 17 amino acids. Trimming left V 4 bases short and J 1 base short, with 19 bases between. CDR3: CASSRQGRVGGNTEAFF. The CDR3 DNA reads as TGTGCCAGCAGCCGCCAAGGAAGGGTCGGGGGGAACACTGAAGCTTTCTTT.

Note on this clone: In the same sample, other DNA sequences code for this CDR3. This chain links TRBV6-5 with TRBJ2-3; D gene ambiguous. Germline-derived CDR1 and CDR2 are MNHEY and SVGAGI. The V gene lost 2 bases and the J gene lost 5 bases, with 2 bases spanning the gap. The CDR3 length is 11 residues. DNA for the CDR3: TGTGCCAGCAGTTACGTAGATACGCAGTATTTT. Its translation is CASSYVDTQYF.